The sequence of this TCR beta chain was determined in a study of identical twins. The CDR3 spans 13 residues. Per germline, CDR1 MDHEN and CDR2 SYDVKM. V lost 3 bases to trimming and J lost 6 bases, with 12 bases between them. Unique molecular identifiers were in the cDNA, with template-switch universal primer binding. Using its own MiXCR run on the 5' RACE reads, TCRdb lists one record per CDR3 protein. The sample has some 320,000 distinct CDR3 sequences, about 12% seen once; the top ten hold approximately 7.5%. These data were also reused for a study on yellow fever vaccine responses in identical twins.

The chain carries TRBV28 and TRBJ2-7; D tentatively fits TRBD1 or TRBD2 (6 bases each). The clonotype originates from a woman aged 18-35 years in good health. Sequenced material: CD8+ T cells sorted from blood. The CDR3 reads CASSFGGRLEQYF. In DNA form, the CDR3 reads TGTGCCAGCAGTTTTGGGGGGCGCCTCGAGCAGTACTTC.